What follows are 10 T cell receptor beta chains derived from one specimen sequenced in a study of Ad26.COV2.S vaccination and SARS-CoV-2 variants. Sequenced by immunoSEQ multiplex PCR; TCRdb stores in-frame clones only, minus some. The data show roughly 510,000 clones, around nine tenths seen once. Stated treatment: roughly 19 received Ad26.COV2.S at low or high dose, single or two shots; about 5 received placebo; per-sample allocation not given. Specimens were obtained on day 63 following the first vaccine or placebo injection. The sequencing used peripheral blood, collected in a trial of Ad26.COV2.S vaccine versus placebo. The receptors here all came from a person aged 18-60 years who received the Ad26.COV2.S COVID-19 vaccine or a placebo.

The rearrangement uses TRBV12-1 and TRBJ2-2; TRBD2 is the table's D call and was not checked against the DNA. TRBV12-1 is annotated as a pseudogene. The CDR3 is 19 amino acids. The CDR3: CASSFPVTSGRAQPGELFF. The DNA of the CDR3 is TGTGCCAGCAGCTTCCCCGTGACTAGCGGGAGGGCCCAGCCCGGGGAGCTGTTTTTT.

For the CDR3, the DNA is TGTGCCAGCAGCGTAGTTAGCGGGCAAGAGACCCAGTACTTC. Its translation is CASSVVSGQETQYF. The chain recombines TRBV9 with TRBJ2-5, with TRBD2 matching 7 bases. The germline V gene has CDR1 SGDLS and CDR2 YYNGEE. The CDR3 extends over 14 amino acids. The V gene end was trimmed by 0 bases and the J gene end by 2 bases; junction bases not matched to a gene: 1. The full variable domain, with the rest looked up from reference TRBV9 and TRBJ2-5, is DSGVTQTPKHLITATGQRVTLRCSPRSGDLSVYWYQQSLDQGLQFLIQYYNGEERAKGNILERFSAQQFPDLHSELNLSSLELGDSALYFCASSVVSGQETQYFGPGTRLLVL.

The DNA for the CDR3 is TGTGCCAGCAGCGGCCGGGGGGTCCACTCTGGAAACACCATATATTTT. Its protein product is CASSGRGVHSGNTIYF. The V call is TRBV11-2, the J call TRBJ1-3, with D perhaps TRBD1 (5 bases). This CDR3 contains 16 residues. Deletions cut 5 bases from V and 0 bases from J, with 14 bases between. Germline CDR1 SGHAT, CDR2 FQNNGV.

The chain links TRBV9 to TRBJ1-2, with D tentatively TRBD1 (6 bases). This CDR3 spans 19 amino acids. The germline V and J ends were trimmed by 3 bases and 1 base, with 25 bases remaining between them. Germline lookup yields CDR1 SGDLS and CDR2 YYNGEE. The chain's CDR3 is CASSDHLRTDLTFNYGYTF. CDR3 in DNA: TGTGCCAGCAGCGACCACCTAAGGACAGACCTCACTTTTAACTATGGCTACACCTTC.

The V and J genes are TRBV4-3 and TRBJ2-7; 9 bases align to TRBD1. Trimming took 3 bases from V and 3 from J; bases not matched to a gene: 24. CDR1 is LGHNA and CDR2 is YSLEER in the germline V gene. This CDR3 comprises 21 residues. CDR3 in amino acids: CASSHAGQGYLRTFIVYEQYF. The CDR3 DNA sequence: TGCGCCAGCAGCCATGCGGGACAGGGTTACCTCCGAACCTTCATCGTCTACGAGCAGTACTTC.

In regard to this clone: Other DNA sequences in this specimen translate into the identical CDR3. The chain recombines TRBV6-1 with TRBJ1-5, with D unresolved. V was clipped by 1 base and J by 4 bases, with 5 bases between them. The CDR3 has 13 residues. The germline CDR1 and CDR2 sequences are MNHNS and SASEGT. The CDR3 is CASSEGRNQPQHF. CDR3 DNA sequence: TGTGCCAGCAGTGAAGGGAGAAATCAGCCCCAGCATTTT.

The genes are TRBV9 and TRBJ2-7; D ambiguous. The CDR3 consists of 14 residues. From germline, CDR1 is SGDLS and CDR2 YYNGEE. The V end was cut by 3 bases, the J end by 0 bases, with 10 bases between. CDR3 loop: CASSALPSSYEQYF. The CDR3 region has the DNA TGTGCCAGCAGCGCACTCCCCAGCTCCTACGAGCAGTACTTC.

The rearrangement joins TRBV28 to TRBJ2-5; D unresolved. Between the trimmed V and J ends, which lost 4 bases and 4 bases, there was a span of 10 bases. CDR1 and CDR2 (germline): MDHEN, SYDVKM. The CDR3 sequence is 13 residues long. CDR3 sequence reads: CASSSAWGETQYF. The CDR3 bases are TGTGCCAGCAGTTCCGCCTGGGGAGAGACCCAGTACTTC.

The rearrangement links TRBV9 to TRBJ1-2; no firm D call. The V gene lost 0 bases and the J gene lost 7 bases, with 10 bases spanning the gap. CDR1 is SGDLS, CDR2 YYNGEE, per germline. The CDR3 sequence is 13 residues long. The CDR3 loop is CASSVEGISGYTF. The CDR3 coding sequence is TGTGCCAGCAGCGTAGAAGGAATCTCTGGCTACACCTTC.

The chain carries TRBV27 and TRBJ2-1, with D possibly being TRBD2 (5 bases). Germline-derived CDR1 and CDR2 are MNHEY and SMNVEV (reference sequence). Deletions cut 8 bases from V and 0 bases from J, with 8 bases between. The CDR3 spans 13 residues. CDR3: CASGGASYNEQFF. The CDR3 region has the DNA TGTGCCAGCGGAGGTGCCTCCTACAATGAGCAGTTCTTC.